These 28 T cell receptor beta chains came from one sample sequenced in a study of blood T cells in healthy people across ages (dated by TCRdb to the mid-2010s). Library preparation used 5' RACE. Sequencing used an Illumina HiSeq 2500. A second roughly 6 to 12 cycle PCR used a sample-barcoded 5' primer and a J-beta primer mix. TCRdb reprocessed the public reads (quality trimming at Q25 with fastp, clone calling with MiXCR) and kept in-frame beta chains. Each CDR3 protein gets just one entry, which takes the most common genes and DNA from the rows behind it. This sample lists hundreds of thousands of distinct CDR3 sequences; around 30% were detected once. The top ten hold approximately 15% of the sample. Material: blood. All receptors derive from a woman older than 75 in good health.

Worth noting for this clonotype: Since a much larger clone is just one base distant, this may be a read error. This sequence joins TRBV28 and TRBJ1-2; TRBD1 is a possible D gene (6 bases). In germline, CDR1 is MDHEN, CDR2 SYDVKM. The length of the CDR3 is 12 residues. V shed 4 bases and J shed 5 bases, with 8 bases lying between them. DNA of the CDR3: TGTGCCAGCAGTTGGACAGTTTATGGCTACACCTTC. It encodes CASSWTVYGYTF.

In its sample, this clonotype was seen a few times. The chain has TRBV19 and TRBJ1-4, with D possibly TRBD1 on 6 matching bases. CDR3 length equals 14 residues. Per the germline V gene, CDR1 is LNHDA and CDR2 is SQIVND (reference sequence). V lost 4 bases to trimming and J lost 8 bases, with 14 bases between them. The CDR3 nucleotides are TGTGCCAGTAGTAAGTCAGGGGTTGGCGAAAAACTGTTTTTT. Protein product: CASSKSGVGEKLFF.

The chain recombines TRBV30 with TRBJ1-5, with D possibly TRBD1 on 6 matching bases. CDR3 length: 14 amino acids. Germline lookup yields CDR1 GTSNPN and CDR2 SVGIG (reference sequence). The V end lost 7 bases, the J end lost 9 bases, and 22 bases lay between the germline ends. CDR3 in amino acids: CASSTGTLNRPQHF. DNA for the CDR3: TGTGCCTCTTCGACAGGCACCCTGAATAGGCCCCAGCATTTT.

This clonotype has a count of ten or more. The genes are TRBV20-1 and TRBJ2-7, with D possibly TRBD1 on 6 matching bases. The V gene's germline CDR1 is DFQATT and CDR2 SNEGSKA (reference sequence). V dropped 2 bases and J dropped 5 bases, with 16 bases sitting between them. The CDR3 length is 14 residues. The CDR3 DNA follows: TGCAGTGCTAGATTCTCCAGGGGATCCCACGAGCAGTACTTC. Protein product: CSARFSRGSHEQYF.

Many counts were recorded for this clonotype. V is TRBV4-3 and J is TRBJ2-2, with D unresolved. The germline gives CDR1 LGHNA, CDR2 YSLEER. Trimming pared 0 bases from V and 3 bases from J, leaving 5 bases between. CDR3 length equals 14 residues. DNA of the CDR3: TGCGCCAGCAGCCAAGAAACCTACACCGGGGAGCTGTTTTTT. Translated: CASSQETYTGELFF.

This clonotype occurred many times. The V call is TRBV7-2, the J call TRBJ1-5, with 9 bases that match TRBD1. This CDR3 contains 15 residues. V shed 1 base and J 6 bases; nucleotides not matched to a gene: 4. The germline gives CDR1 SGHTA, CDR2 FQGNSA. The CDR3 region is CASSLGGQGVQPQHF. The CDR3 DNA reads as TGTGCCAGCAGCTTAGGGGGACAGGGCGTTCAGCCCCAGCATTTT.

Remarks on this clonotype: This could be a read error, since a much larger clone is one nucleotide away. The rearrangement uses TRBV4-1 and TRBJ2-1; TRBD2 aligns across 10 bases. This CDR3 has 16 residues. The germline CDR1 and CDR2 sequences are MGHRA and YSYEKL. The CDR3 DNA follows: TGCGCCAGCAGCCAAACGAGCGGGGGGGCAGACAATGTGCAGTTCTTC. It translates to CASSQTSGGADNVQFF.

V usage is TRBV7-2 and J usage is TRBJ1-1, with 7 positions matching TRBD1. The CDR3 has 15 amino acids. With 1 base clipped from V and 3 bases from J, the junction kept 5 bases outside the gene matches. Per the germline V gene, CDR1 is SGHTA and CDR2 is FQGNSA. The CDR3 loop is CASSLGWQGDTEAFF. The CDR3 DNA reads TGTGCCAGCAGCTTAGGATGGCAGGGGGACACTGAAGCTTTCTTT.

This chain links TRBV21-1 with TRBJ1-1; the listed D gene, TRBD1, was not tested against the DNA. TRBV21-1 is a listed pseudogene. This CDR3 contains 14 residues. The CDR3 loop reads CASVLRGGFIRAFF. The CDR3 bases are TGTGCCAGCGTACTCAGAGGGGGGTTTATTAGAGCTTTCTTT.

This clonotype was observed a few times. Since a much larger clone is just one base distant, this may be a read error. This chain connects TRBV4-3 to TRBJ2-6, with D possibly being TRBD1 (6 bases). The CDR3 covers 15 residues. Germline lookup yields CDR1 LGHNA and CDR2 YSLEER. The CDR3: CASSQEGAGANVRTF. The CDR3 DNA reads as TGCGCCAGCAGCCAAGAGGGGGCTGGGGCCAACGTCCGGACTTTC.

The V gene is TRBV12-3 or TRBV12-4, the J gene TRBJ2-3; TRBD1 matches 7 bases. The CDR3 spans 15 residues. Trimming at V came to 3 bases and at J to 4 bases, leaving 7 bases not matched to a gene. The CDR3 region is CASSLGQTIADTQYF. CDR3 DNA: TGTGCCAGCAGTTTGGGACAGACAATAGCAGATACGCAGTATTTT.

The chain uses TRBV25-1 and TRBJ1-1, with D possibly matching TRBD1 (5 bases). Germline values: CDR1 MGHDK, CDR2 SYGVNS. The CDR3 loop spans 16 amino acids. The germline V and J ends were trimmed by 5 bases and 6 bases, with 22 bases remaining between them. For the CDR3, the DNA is TGTGCCAGCAGTCCATCCTGGGGGGGGAGAGGCGCTGAAGCTTTCTTT. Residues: CASSPSWGGRGAEAFF. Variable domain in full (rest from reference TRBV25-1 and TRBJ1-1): EADIYQTPRYLVIGTGKKITLECSQTMGHDKMYWYQQDPGMELHLIHYSYGVNSTEKGDLSSESTVSRIRTEHFPLTLESARPSHTSQYLCASSPSWGGRGAEAFFGQGTRLTVV.

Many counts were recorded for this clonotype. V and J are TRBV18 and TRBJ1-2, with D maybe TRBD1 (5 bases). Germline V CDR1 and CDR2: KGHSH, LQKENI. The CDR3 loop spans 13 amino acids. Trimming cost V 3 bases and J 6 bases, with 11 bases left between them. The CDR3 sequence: CASSPSRQNGYTF. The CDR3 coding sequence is TGTGCCAGCTCACCCAGCCGACAGAATGGCTACACCTTC.

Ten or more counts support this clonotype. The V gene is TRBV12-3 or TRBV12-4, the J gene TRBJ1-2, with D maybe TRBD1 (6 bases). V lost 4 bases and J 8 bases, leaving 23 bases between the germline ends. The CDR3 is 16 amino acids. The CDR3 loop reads CASSSAGGLRNRGYTF. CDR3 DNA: TGTGCCAGCAGTTCGGCGGGGGGCCTTAGGAATCGGGGCTACACCTTC.

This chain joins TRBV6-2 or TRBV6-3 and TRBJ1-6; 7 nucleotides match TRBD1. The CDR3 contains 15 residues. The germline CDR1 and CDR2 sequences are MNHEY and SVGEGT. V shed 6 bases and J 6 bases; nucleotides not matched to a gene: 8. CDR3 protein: CASRHTTGSNSPLHF. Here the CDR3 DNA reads TGTGCCAGCAGGCATACGACAGGGAGTAATTCACCCCTCCACTTT.

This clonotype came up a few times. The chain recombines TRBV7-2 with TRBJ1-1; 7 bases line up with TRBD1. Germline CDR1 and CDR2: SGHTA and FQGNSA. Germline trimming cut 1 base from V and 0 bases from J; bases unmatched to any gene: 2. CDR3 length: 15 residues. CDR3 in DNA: TGTGCCAGCAGCTTAGGGGGACAGCTGAACACTGAAGCTTTCTTT. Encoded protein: CASSLGGQLNTEAFF.

The CDR3 region has the DNA TGTGCCAACCGTTCTTGGCGAGGAGGAGAGACCCAGTACTTC. This translates into CANRSWRGGETQYF. The rearrangement links TRBV6-2 or TRBV6-3 to TRBJ2-7, with D possibly being TRBD2 (5 bases). The assigned J gene may be wrong: the sequence end matches TRBJ2-5 better. In germline, CDR1 is MNHEY, CDR2 SVGEGT. The CDR3 spans 14 residues.

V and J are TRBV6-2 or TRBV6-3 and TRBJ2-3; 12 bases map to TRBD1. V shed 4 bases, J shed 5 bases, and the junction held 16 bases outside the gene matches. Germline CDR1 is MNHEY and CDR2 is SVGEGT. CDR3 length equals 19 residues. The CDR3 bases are TGTGCCAGCAGTTCCTACGGGACAGGGGGCGTTCGGGAGAGAGATACGCAGTATTTT. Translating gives CASSSYGTGGVRERDTQYF.

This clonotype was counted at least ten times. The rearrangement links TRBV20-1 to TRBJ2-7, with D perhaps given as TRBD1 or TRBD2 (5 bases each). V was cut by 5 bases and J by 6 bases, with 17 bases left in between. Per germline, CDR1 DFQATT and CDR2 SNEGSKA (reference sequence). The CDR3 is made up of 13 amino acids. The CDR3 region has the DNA TGCAGTGCTCTGGGGACGCCGATCCTCGAGCAGTACTTC. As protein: CSALGTPILEQYF.

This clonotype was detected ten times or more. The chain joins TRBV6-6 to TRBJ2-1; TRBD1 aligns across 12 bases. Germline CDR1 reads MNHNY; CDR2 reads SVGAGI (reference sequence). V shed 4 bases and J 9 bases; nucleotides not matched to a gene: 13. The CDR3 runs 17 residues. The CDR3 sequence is CASSFGTGGPTSFEQFF. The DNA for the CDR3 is TGTGCCAGCAGTTTTGGGACAGGGGGCCCCACGTCTTTTGAGCAGTTCTTC.

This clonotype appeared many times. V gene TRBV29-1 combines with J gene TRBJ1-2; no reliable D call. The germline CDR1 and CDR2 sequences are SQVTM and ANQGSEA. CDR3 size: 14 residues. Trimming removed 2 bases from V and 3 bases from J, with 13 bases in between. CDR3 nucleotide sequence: TGCAGCGTTGAACGTGACCGAAGTTACTATGGCTACACCTTC. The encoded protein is CSVERDRSYYGYTF.

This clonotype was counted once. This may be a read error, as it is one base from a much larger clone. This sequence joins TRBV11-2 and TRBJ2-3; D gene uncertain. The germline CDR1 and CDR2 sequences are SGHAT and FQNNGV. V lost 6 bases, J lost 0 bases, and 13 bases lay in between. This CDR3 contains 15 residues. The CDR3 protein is CASRMRVGSTDTQYF. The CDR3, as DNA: TGTGCCAGCAGGATGAGAGTGGGAAGCACAGATACGCAGTATTTT.

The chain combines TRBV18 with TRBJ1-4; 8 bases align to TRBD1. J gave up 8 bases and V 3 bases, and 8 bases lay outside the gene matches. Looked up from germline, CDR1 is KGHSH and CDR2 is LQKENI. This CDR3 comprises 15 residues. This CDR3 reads CASSPDRGGKEKLFF. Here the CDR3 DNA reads TGTGCCAGCTCACCCGACAGGGGTGGAAAGGAAAAACTGTTTTTT.

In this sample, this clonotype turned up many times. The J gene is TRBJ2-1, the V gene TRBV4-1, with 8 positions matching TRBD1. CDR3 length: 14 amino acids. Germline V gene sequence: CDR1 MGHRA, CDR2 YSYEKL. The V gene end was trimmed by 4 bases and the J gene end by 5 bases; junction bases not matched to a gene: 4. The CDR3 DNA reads TGCGCCAGCAGCCCGGACAGGGCGAACAATGAGCAGTTCTTC. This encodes CASSPDRANNEQFF.

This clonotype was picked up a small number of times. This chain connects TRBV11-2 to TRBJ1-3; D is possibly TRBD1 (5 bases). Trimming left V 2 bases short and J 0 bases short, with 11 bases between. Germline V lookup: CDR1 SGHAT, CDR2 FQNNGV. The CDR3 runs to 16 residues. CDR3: CASSLRGTSSGNTIYF. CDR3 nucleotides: TGTGCCAGCAGCTTACGGGGGACCAGCTCTGGAAACACCATATATTTT.

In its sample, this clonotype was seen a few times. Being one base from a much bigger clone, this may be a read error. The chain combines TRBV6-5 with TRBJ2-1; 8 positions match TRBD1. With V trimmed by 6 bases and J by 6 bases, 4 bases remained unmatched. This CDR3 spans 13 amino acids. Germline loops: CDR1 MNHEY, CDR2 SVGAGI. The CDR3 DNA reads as TGTGCCAGCAGGGGGACAGGCTGCAATGAGCAGTTCTTC. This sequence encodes CASRGTGCNEQFF.

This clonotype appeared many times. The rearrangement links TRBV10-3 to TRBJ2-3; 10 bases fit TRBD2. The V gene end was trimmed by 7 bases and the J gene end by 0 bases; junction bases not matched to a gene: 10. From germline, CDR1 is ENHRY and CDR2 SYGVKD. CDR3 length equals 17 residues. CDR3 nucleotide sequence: TGTGCCATCAATTCAGCGGGGGGGACCCCTAGCACAGATACGCAGTATTTT. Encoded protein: CAINSAGGTPSTDTQYF.

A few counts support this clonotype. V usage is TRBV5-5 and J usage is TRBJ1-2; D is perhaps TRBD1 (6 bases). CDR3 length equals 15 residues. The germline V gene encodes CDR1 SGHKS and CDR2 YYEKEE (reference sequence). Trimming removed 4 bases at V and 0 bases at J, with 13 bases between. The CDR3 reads CASSGRTVTNYGYTF. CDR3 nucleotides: TGTGCCAGCAGCGGCCGGACAGTAACTAACTATGGCTACACCTTC. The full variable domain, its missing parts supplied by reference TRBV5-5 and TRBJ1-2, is DAGVTQSPTHLIKTRGQQVTLRCSPISGHKSVSWYQQVLGQGPQFIFQYYEKEERGRGNFPDRFSARQFPNYSSELNVNALLLGDSALYLCASSGRTVTNYGYTFGSGTRLTVV.